This TCR beta chain comes out of a study of CD8 T cells in ankylosing spondylitis. This CDR3 region has 13 residues. Germline V gene lookup returns CDR1 SGHNT and CDR2 YYREEE (reference sequence). The V and J ends lost 4 bases and 7 bases respectively, with 14 bases between them. In this sample, this clonotype turned up a few times. TCRdb re-called the 5' RACE reads through MiXCR, storing one row per CDR3 protein. The sample contains roughly 230,000 distinct CDR3 sequences, more than 15% of which appear only once. This rearrangement joins TRBV5-4 to TRBJ2-5, with no clear D. The source of this sequence is a male donor with ankylosing spondylitis or in good health (not recorded which). The sequenced material came from blood, either unsorted or a sorted T cell fraction (not recorded which). CDR3 coding DNA: TGTGCCAGCAGCCCCGACCTGCCGGGGACCCAGTACTTC. Its protein is CASSPDLPGTQYF.